The 27 T cell receptor beta chains below all came from one sample that was sequenced in a study of T cell repertoires in cytomegalovirus infection. These receptors' targets are unknown. MiXCR, applied by TCRdb to the reads, yields one record per CDR3 protein. The table has about 330,000 distinct CDR3 sequences, nearly 35% seen once. This material consisted of cultured PBMCs, taken from culture after CMV antigen stimulation. The receptors come from a human donor in good health (CMV status not recorded). Some clones in this sample may be carry-over from other donors' samples.

The chain is built from TRBV7-6 and TRBJ2-1, with 10 bases that match TRBD2. The CDR3 runs 17 residues. Germline CDR1 SGHVS, CDR2 FNYEAQ. The V gene end was trimmed by 5 bases and the J gene end by 2 bases; junction bases not matched to a gene: 9. CDR3 residues: CASSIDSGGFAYNEQFF. DNA for the CDR3: TGTGCCAGCAGCATAGATAGCGGGGGGTTTGCCTACAATGAGCAGTTCTTC.

The V call is TRBV6-1, the J call TRBJ2-4, with 10 nucleotides matching TRBD1. V lost 5 bases to trimming and J lost 9 bases; unmatched junction nucleotides: 10. CDR1 and CDR2 from the germline V gene are MNHNS and SASEGT. The CDR3 spans 15 residues. The CDR3 DNA reads as TGTGCCAGCAGTCCCGGGGGACAGGGGATCGCCATTCAGTACTTC. Its translation is CASSPGGQGIAIQYF.

This clonotype was picked up many times. The chain is built from TRBV12-3 or TRBV12-4 and TRBJ1-2; D call uncertain. This CDR3 is 11 amino acids long. The germline V and J ends were trimmed by 7 bases and 7 bases, with 10 bases remaining between them. The DNA for the CDR3 is TGTGCCAGCACCCACCGGTTTGGCTACACCTTC. This translates into CASTHRFGYTF.

This chain links TRBV6-5 with TRBJ2-7; D possibly corresponds to TRBD2 (6 bases). Germline V gene lookup returns CDR1 MNHEY and CDR2 SVGAGI. V lost 7 bases, J lost 0 bases, and 22 bases lay in between. The CDR3 runs to 17 residues. CDR3 sequence (DNA): TGTGCCAGCATCGCGACCGGGACTTACCTTAGCTCCTACGAGCAGTACTTC. Amino acid sequence: CASIATGTYLSSYEQYF.

V and J are TRBV20-1 and TRBJ1-1; 11 bases map to TRBD1. CDR1 and CDR2 (germline): DFQATT, SNEGSKA (reference sequence). CDR3 length: 14 residues. The ends lost 5 bases at V and 0 bases at J; junction bases unmatched: 2. In DNA, the CDR3 is TGCAGTGCTGGACAGGGGGCGATGAACACTGAAGCTTTCTTT. This sequence encodes CSAGQGAMNTEAFF.

This clonotype has just a few counts. The rearrangement uses TRBV7-3 and TRBJ2-7; D might be TRBD1 (5 bases). The CDR3 loop spans 14 amino acids. V lost 5 bases to trimming and J lost 2 bases, with 13 bases between them. Per germline, CDR1 SGHTA and CDR2 FQGTGA. This chain's CDR3 is CASSPPDRTYEQYF. As DNA, the CDR3 is TGTGCCAGCAGCCCCCCTGACAGAACCTACGAGCAGTACTTC. Looking up the rest from reference TRBV7-3 and TRBJ2-7 gives the full variable domain: GAGVSQTPSNKVTEKGKYVELRCDPISGHTALYWYRQSLGQGPEFLIYFQGTGAADDSGLPNDRFFAVRPEGSVSTLKIQRTERGDSAVYLCASSPPDRTYEQYFGPGTRLTVT.

This clonotype was recorded a few times. The chain's CDR3 is CASGGLRTF. The CDR3, as DNA: TGTGCCAGCGGGGGACTGCGGACCTTC. The J gene is TRBJ1-2, the V gene TRBV27, with D perhaps TRBD1 (5 bases). Trimming pared 8 bases from V and 14 bases from J, leaving 12 bases between. Germline V gives CDR1 MNHEY, CDR2 SMNVEV (reference sequence). This CDR3 is built from 9 residues.

This rearrangement joins TRBV27 to TRBJ2-1, with 13 bases lining up with TRBD2. Germline V gives CDR1 MNHEY, CDR2 SMNVEV (reference sequence). The CDR3 is 15 residues long. V gave up 5 bases and J gave up 10 bases; unmatched junction bases: 8. The CDR3 sequence: CASSLRLAGGSEQFF. In DNA form, the CDR3 reads TGTGCCAGCAGTCTCCGACTAGCGGGAGGCTCCGAGCAGTTCTTC.

CDR3 sequence: CASSASRAGPTGELFF. The CDR3 DNA follows: TGTGCCAGCAGCGCCTCCAGGGCAGGGCCCACCGGGGAGCTGTTTTTT. This chain connects TRBV9 to TRBJ2-2; the D gene is possibly TRBD1 (5 bases). Trimming left V 3 bases short and J 4 bases short, with 16 bases between. There are 16 residues in the CDR3. Germline V CDR1 and CDR2: SGDLS, YYNGEE.

This clonotype was observed a handful of times. The chain couples TRBV28 to TRBJ1-1; D call uncertain. The CDR3 spans 10 residues. In germline, CDR1 is MDHEN, CDR2 SYDVKM. The V end was cut by 6 bases, the J end by 8 bases, with 7 bases between. The CDR3 loop reads CASSYREAFF. The CDR3 DNA reads as TGTGCCAGCAGCTATAGGGAAGCTTTCTTT.

This CDR3 reads CASSRPGYYEQYV. In nucleotides, the CDR3 is TGTGCCAGCTCTCGTCCGGGTTACTACGAGCAGTACGTC. V gene TRBV6-2 or TRBV6-3 combines with J gene TRBJ2-7, with D uncertain. This CDR3 has 13 amino acids. CDR1 and CDR2 from the germline V gene are MNHEY and SVGEGT. Deletions cut 8 bases from V and 3 bases from J, with 14 bases between.

The chain is built from TRBV19 and TRBJ2-1; 7 positions match TRBD2. Germline CDR1 and CDR2: LNHDA and SQIVND (reference sequence). This CDR3 has 16 amino acids. The V gene end was trimmed by 9 bases and the J gene end by 3 bases; junction bases not matched to a gene: 14. Here the CDR3 DNA reads TGTGCCAGCAAAATGGGAGGGCCTTTTGACTACAATGAGCAGTTCTTC. This gives the protein CASKMGGPFDYNEQFF.

This clonotype has more than one count but fewer than ten. The J gene is TRBJ2-2, the V gene TRBV19; D remains ambiguous. V lost 5 bases, J lost 6 bases, and 16 bases lay in between. Germline CDR1 reads LNHDA; CDR2 reads SQIVND (reference sequence). This CDR3 region has 15 residues. The CDR3 DNA follows: TGTGCCAGTAGTTTAGGTGTGGGGATGGCCGGGGAGCTGTTTTTT. It codes for CASSLGVGMAGELFF. Combining the CDR3 with reference TRBV19 and TRBJ2-2 gives the whole variable domain DGGITQSPKYLFRKEGQNVTLSCEQNLNHDAMYWYRQDPGQGLRLIYYSQIVNDFQKGDIAEGYSVSREKKESFPLTVTSAQKNPTAFYLCASSLGVGMAGELFFGEGSRLTVL.

This chain links TRBV10-3 with TRBJ1-6, with D tentatively TRBD1 (6 bases). Germline V CDR1 and CDR2: ENHRY, SYGVKD. The ends were cut back, 10 bases at V and 6 bases at J, with 16 bases in the middle. The CDR3 sequence is 14 residues long. The CDR3 protein is CATRATGRNSPLHF. The CDR3 DNA reads as TGTGCCACCCGAGCGACAGGACGTAATTCACCCCTCCACTTT.

The J gene is TRBJ2-7, the V gene TRBV7-2; TRBD1 matches at 9 bases. CDR1 and CDR2 from the germline V gene are SGHTA and FQGNSA. The CDR3 has 14 amino acids. V lost 4 bases, J lost 7 bases, and 8 bases stayed unmatched. CDR3: CASSSGTGIGEQYF. In nucleotides, the CDR3 is TGTGCCAGCAGCTCCGGGACAGGGATAGGGGAGCAGTACTTC.

This clonotype has just a few counts. J is TRBJ2-1 and V is TRBV12-3 or TRBV12-4, with TRBD2 identical over 10 bases. Trimming removed 1 base from V and 8 bases from J; junction bases left unmatched: 8. The CDR3 contains 16 residues. CDR3 bases: TGTGCCAGCAGTTTAGTCTGGGCTAGCGGGAGCTATGAGCAGTTCTTC. Protein sequence: CASSLVWASGSYEQFF.

V and J are TRBV5-8 and TRBJ1-2, with unresolved D. CDR1 SGHTS and CDR2 YDEGEE come from the germline V gene. This CDR3 spans 12 amino acids. Between the trimmed V and J ends, which lost 1 base and 5 bases, there was a span of 6 bases. The CDR3 sequence: CASSLWYYGYTF. DNA of the CDR3: TGTGCCAGCAGCTTGTGGTATTATGGCTACACCTTC.

This rearrangement joins TRBV5-4 to TRBJ2-3; D perhaps matches TRBD1 (7 bases). Germline CDR1 reads SGHNT; CDR2 reads YYREEE (reference sequence). The CDR3 covers 14 residues. V was shortened by 4 bases and J by 3 bases, with 12 bases between the two germline ends. CDR3 in DNA: TGTGCCAGCAGCGCGGGACAGCCAACAGATACGCAGTATTTT. Its translation is CASSAGQPTDTQYF.

This clonotype has a handful of counts. The chain is built from TRBV20-1 and TRBJ2-7; 8 bases align to TRBD2. Germline loops: CDR1 DFQATT, CDR2 SNEGSKA (reference sequence). CDR3 length: 13 amino acids. Germline trimming cut 3 bases from V and 4 bases from J; bases unmatched to any gene: 5. CDR3 in amino acids: CSASSGGPYEQYF. The CDR3 DNA is TGCAGTGCTAGTTCGGGAGGGCCTTACGAGCAGTACTTC.

There are many counts of this clonotype. V is TRBV7-2 and J is TRBJ2-7; the match to TRBD1 covers 7 bases. After removal of 2 bases from V and 2 bases from J, the junction contained 6 bases not matched to a gene. Germline V gives CDR1 SGHTA, CDR2 FQGNSA. This CDR3 is built from 15 residues. The CDR3 spells CASSLRDSSAYEQYV. The CDR3 DNA reads TGTGCCAGCAGCTTACGGGACAGTTCGGCCTACGAGCAGTACGTC.

The table lists this clonotype with a few counts. The chain carries TRBV5-4 and TRBJ2-1; D gene uncertain. The germline CDR1 and CDR2 sequences are SGHNT and YYREEE (reference sequence). Trimming shortened V by 3 bases and J by 0 bases, and 10 bases separated the two germline ends. This CDR3 comprises 15 residues. The CDR3 nucleotides read TGTGCCAGCAGCTCACCCGCCCGCTCCTACAATGAGCAGTTCTTC. Amino acids: CASSSPARSYNEQFF.

The chain is built from TRBV6-2 or TRBV6-3 and TRBJ2-7; TRBD2 matches at 7 bases. CDR3 size: 13 residues. V gave up 6 bases and J gave up 5 bases; unmatched junction bases: 7. Looked up from germline, CDR1 is MNHEY and CDR2 is SVGEGT. As DNA, the CDR3 is TGTGCCAGCAGGATGACTAGCACCAACGAGCAGTACGTC. Translated, it gives CASRMTSTNEQYV.

This clonotype was recorded at least ten times. The rearrangement links TRBV7-2 to TRBJ2-1; the D gene is possibly TRBD2 (6 bases). V lost 7 bases and J 0 bases, leaving 16 bases between the germline ends. Germline V gene lookup returns CDR1 SGHTA and CDR2 FQGNSA. The CDR3 sequence is 16 residues long. The CDR3: CASKIDSGGSYNEQFF. CDR3 nucleotides: TGTGCCAGCAAAATCGATAGCGGAGGCTCCTACAATGAGCAGTTCTTC.

The V gene is TRBV20-1, the J gene TRBJ2-5; TRBD2 matches 11 bases. The length of the CDR3 is 13 residues. Germline V lookup: CDR1 DFQATT, CDR2 SNEGSKA (reference sequence). V shed 5 bases, J shed 2 bases, and the junction held 1 base outside the gene matches. The CDR3 sequence is CSARLAGQETQYF. Here the CDR3 DNA reads TGCAGTGCTCGACTAGCGGGGCAAGAGACCCAGTACTTC.

This chain links TRBV29-1 with TRBJ2-3; 9 bases are shared with TRBD2. Trimming cost V 5 bases and J 5 bases; bases outside gene matches: 8. Germline CDR1 and CDR2: SQVTM and ANQGSEA. This CDR3 is built from 14 residues. CDR3 coding DNA: TGCAGCGTTTCCAATCTAGCGGGACGAGATACGCAGTATTTT. Protein: CSVSNLAGRDTQYF.

As for this clonotype: A much more abundant neighbour one base away suggests this may be a read error. This chain uses TRBV7-2 with TRBJ1-2, with D possibly TRBD1 on 5 matching bases. Deletions cut 2 bases from V and 4 bases from J, with 17 bases between. The CDR3 is made up of 16 amino acids. Germline-derived CDR1 and CDR2 are SGHTA and FQGNSA. CDR3 in DNA: TGTGCCAGCAGCTTACTGTGGCCCCCAGGGATCTATGGCTACACCTTC. As protein: CASSLLWPPGIYGYTF. The variable domain in full, completed from reference TRBV7-2 and TRBJ1-2, reads GAGVSQSPSNKVTEKGKDVELRCDPISGHTALYWYRQSLGQGLEFLIYFQGNSAPDKSGLPSDRFSAERTGGSVSTLTIQRTQQEDSAVYLCASSLLWPPGIYGYTFGSGTRLTVV.

This clonotype was recorded only once. V usage is TRBV15 and J usage is TRBJ1-4; no reliable D call. Germline assignment: CDR1 LNHNV and CDR2 YYDKDF (reference sequence). V was trimmed by 1 base and J by 0 bases, leaving 6 bases between them. This CDR3 is 15 amino acids long. The CDR3 loop reads CATSRASATNEKLFF. For the CDR3, the DNA is TGTGCCACCAGCAGAGCTTCCGCAACTAATGAAAAACTGTTTTTT.